The 19 T cell receptor beta chains given below trace back to one sample, sequenced in a study of blood T cells in healthy people across ages. Sample-barcoded 5' priming and a J-beta primer mix drove a second PCR of about 6 to 12 cycles. TCRdb analysed the 5' RACE reads with MiXCR anew, one entry per CDR3 protein. There are about 900,000 distinct CDR3 sequences in the sample; about 48% occur only once, and 13% lies in the top ten. Sequenced sample: blood. The receptors here all came from a man aged 30 to 39 in good health.

The CDR3 sequence is CAIRASTGELFF. DNA of the CDR3: TGTGCCATCAGGGCATCCACCGGGGAGCTGTTTTTT. The chain has TRBV10-3 and TRBJ2-2; no definite D call. The CDR3 consists of 12 residues. The germline V gene has CDR1 ENHRY and CDR2 SYGVKD. Deletions cut 6 bases from V and 4 bases from J, with 6 bases between.

In regard to this clonotype: It is unclear where the CDR3 begins or ends on the DNA, so no DNA is shown, and the CDR3 is as TCRdb lists it. The chain carries TRBV27 and TRBJ1-4; the D call in the table, TRBD1, was not verified against the DNA. CDR1 is MNHEY, CDR2 SMNVEV, per germline (reference sequence). The CDR3 comprises 16 residues, both ends counted. The CDR3 is CASSSSWDRPNEKLFF.

V is TRBV14 and J is TRBJ2-3, with TRBD1 matching 7 bases. Germline trimming cut 4 bases from V and 0 bases from J; bases unmatched to any gene: 7. Germline values: CDR1 SGHDN, CDR2 FVKESK. The CDR3 spans 16 residues. The CDR3 bases are TGTGCCAGCAGCCTTCTGACAGGGTTCAGCACAGATACGCAGTATTTT. It yields the protein CASSLLTGFSTDTQYF.

The rearrangement joins TRBV4-2 to TRBJ2-5; weak D call: TRBD1 (6 bases). The CDR3 spans 14 residues. CDR1 is LGHNA, CDR2 YNFKEQ, per germline. V gave up 2 bases and J gave up 3 bases, with 10 bases separating them. This chain's CDR3 is CASSQSDRKETQYF. The DNA of the CDR3 is TGTGCCAGCAGCCAATCCGACAGGAAAGAGACCCAGTACTTC.

This chain links TRBV20-1 with TRBJ2-3; D is unclear. CDR3 length equals 13 residues. Per germline, CDR1 DFQATT and CDR2 SNEGSKA (reference sequence). V was clipped by 7 bases and J by 0 bases, with 11 bases between them. The CDR3 nucleotides read TGCAGTGAATCGATCCCGAGCACAGATACGCAGTATTTT. Its translation: CSESIPSTDTQYF.

This rearrangement joins TRBV7-2 to TRBJ2-3, with TRBD2 identical over 8 bases. With V trimmed by 6 bases and J by 1 base, 6 bases remained unmatched. This CDR3 has 15 residues. CDR1 SGHTA and CDR2 FQGNSA come from the germline V gene. The chain's CDR3 is CASSLQAGGTDTQYF. CDR3 DNA sequence: TGTGCCAGCAGTTTACAAGCGGGGGGCACAGATACGCAGTATTTT.

The chain recombines TRBV24-1 with TRBJ2-7; TRBD2 is a possible D gene (7 bases). The last part of the DNA fits TRBJ2-5 better; the J call may be wrong. The CDR3 covers 15 residues. The germline CDR1 and CDR2 sequences are KGHDR and SFDVKD. CDR3 in DNA: TGTGCCACCAGTGATTCTGAGGGGGGGCTGGAGACCCAGTACTTC. It translates to CATSDSEGGLETQYF.

The gene calls are TRBV25-1 and TRBJ2-4; 7 bases fit TRBD1. The J call may be incorrect, as the DNA end agrees better with TRBJ2-5. CDR3 length: 15 amino acids. CDR1 is MGHDK, CDR2 SYGVNS, per germline. The CDR3 reads CASSLIGAGGETQYF. For the CDR3, the DNA is TGTGCCAGCAGCCTAATCGGGGCAGGGGGTGAGACCCAGTACTTC.

This clonotype came up a few times. The chain is built from TRBV11-1 and TRBJ2-5; D possibly matches TRBD1 or TRBD2 (7 bases each). With the DNA end fitting TRBJ2-7 better, the J assignment may be wrong. Germline assignment: CDR1 SGHAT and CDR2 FQDESV (reference sequence). The CDR3 is 16 amino acids. This CDR3 reads CASSPLLRQGGGEQYF. The CDR3 nucleotides are TGTGCCAGCAGCCCACTCTTACGACAGGGAGGGGGCGAGCAGTACTTC.

The rearrangement joins TRBV28 to TRBJ2-4; D is perhaps TRBD1 (6 bases). V was shortened by 7 bases and J by 7 bases, with 14 bases between the two germline ends. Germline CDR1 and CDR2: MDHEN and SYDVKM. This CDR3 is 13 amino acids long. CDR3 DNA: TGTGCCAGCACCACGGACAGTGAGAACATTCAGTACTTC. It is translated as CASTTDSENIQYF.

The chain recombines TRBV20-1 with TRBJ2-1; D is possibly TRBD1 (6 bases). V was cut by 2 bases and J by 3 bases, with 8 bases left in between. Germline-derived CDR1 and CDR2 are DFQATT and SNEGSKA (reference sequence). This CDR3 has 13 residues. In DNA, the CDR3 is TGCAGTGCTAGAAGGACAGTCTACAATGAGCAGTTCTTC. Amino acids: CSARRTVYNEQFF.

This clonotype came up a few times. CDR3 amino acids: CASSKEGGGYSNQPQHF. The CDR3 DNA reads TGTGCCAGCAGCAAAGAGGGTGGAGGTTATAGCAATCAGCCCCAGCATTTT. This chain connects TRBV21-1 to TRBJ1-5. TRBV21-1 is a listed pseudogene. The CDR3 is 17 amino acids.

V and J are TRBV6-5 and TRBJ2-1; D uncertain. Between the trimmed V and J ends, which lost 0 bases and 6 bases, there was a span of 9 bases. The CDR3 is made up of 14 amino acids. CDR1 and CDR2 from the germline V gene are MNHEY and SVGAGI. CDR3 in amino acids: CASSYSTSGNEQFF. The CDR3, as DNA: TGTGCCAGCAGTTACTCGACATCGGGCAATGAGCAGTTCTTC.

The sample holds many counts of this clonotype. V usage is TRBV20-1 and J usage is TRBJ2-7, with 7 bases aligning to TRBD1. V trimming: 6 bases; J trimming: 6 bases; junction bases outside the gene matches: 14. This CDR3 has 14 amino acids. Germline V gives CDR1 DFQATT, CDR2 SNEGSKA (reference sequence). In DNA form, the CDR3 reads TGCAGTGCCCAACGAGCGAGGGGGCCCCTCGAGCAGTACTTC. Translating gives CSAQRARGPLEQYF.

This clonotype occurred a few times. The gene calls are TRBV5-1 and TRBJ2-1; D is perhaps TRBD1 (5 bases). This CDR3 comprises 12 residues. Trimming shortened V by 3 bases and J by 8 bases, and 9 bases separated the two germline ends. In germline, CDR1 is SGHRS, CDR2 YFSETQ. In nucleotides, the CDR3 is TGCGCCAGCAGCTGGACATTCCATGAGCAGTTCTTC. Its protein product is CASSWTFHEQFF.

V usage is TRBV12-3 or TRBV12-4 and J usage is TRBJ2-1; 8 nucleotides align to TRBD2. The CDR3 is made up of 16 amino acids. Losses at the gene ends were 2 bases for V and 4 bases for J; bases not matched to a gene: 7. The CDR3 is CASSLLGGGTYNEQFF. CDR3 bases: TGTGCCAGCAGTTTATTGGGCGGGGGGACTTACAATGAGCAGTTCTTC.

About this clonotype itself: The junction does not match germline at one end; this may be a read error. This chain links TRBV27 with TRBJ2-7; 8 nucleotides align to TRBD2. CDR3 size: 16 residues. Germline-derived CDR1 and CDR2 are MNHEY and SMNVEV (reference sequence). CDR3 loop: CASSFSPAGETYEQCF. The CDR3 DNA reads as TGTGCCAGCAGTTTTTCGCCAGCGGGGGAAACCTACGAGCAGTGCTTC.

V gene TRBV20-1 combines with J gene TRBJ1-6; 7 bases match TRBD1. The CDR3 runs to 14 residues. Germline trimming cut 6 bases from V and 7 bases from J; bases unmatched to any gene: 9. Germline V CDR1 and CDR2: DFQATT, SNEGSKA (reference sequence). CDR3 bases: TGCAGTGCGTTGACAGGGACAGTCAATTCACCCCTCCACTTT. This gives the protein CSALTGTVNSPLHF.

This clonotype turned up a few times. The rearrangement links TRBV12-3 or TRBV12-4 to TRBJ2-2; D call uncertain. V was trimmed by 4 bases and J by 5 bases, leaving 8 bases between them. CDR3 length: 13 residues. The CDR3 protein is CASSSLLTGELFF. The CDR3 DNA is TGTGCCAGCAGTTCCCTTTTAACCGGGGAGCTGTTTTTT.